A single sample is the source of the 7 T cell receptor beta chains below, sequenced in a study of early T cells in non-severe SARS-CoV-2 infection. In TCRdb, the 5' RACE reads were re-called with MiXCR into one record per CDR3 protein. This table has about 20,000 distinct CDR3 sequences, approximately 5.7% appearing once. Specimen: whole blood, collected at baseline. Receptors originate from an adult who was a healthcare worker with PCR-confirmed SARS-CoV-2 infection or an uninfected control (not recorded which).

Relative to its sample, this clonotype is medium-sized. The V gene is TRBV12-3 or TRBV12-4, the J gene TRBJ1-1; D gene ambiguous. Trimming pared 3 bases from V and 0 bases from J, leaving 14 bases between. The CDR3 runs 16 residues. CDR3 sequence reads: CASSFQLRNMNTEAFF. CDR3 nucleotide sequence: TGTGCCAGCAGTTTCCAGCTTCGGAACATGAACACTGAAGCTTTCTTT.

The DNA for the CDR3 is TGCAGCGCAGACAAGTCTAGCACAGATACGCAGTATTTT. Amino acids: CSADKSSTDTQYF. The chain links TRBV29-1 to TRBJ2-3; D unresolved. The CDR3 is made up of 13 amino acids. Per the germline V gene, CDR1 is SQVTM and CDR2 is ANQGSEA. Trimming removed 7 bases at V and 0 bases at J, with 11 bases between.

This clonotype was counted a few times. The V and J genes are TRBV18 and TRBJ2-2; D possibly matches TRBD1 or TRBD2 (6 bases each). The CDR3 covers 16 residues. Trimming removed 3 bases at V and 5 bases at J, with 16 bases between. The germline CDR1 and CDR2 sequences are KGHSH and LQKENI. The DNA of the CDR3 is TGTGCCAGCTCACCGCCCCCAGGGGAGGCAACCGGGGAGCTGTTTTTT. Translating gives CASSPPPGEATGELFF.

A few counts support this clonotype. The J gene is TRBJ1-5, the V gene TRBV6-5; TRBD1 is a possible D gene (6 bases). CDR1 MNHEY and CDR2 SVGAGI come from the germline V gene. V was shortened by 6 bases and J by 3 bases, with 15 bases between the two germline ends. There are 15 residues in the CDR3. This CDR3 reads CASRQDRFSNQPQHF. The CDR3 DNA sequence: TGTGCCAGCAGACAAGACAGGTTTTCCAATCAGCCCCAGCATTTT.

The chain uses TRBV6-2 or TRBV6-3 and TRBJ2-7; 7 nucleotides match TRBD1. The CDR3 extends over 16 amino acids. With V trimmed by 2 bases and J by 0 bases, 7 bases remained unmatched. Germline-derived CDR1 and CDR2 are MNHEY and SVGEGT. CDR3 bases: TGTGCCAGCAGTTACGTTCCCGGGACAGCCTCCTACGAGCAGTACTTC. Encoded protein: CASSYVPGTASYEQYF.

This clonotype was detected only a few times. The CDR3 DNA is TGTGCCAGCAGCCCATACAGGGGCCGGGAGGAAAAACTGTTTTTT. It specifies CASSPYRGREEKLFF. The rearrangement uses TRBV5-6 and TRBJ1-4; 7 bases match TRBD1. After removal of 4 bases from V and 8 bases from J, the junction contained 11 bases not matched to a gene. CDR1 is SGHDT and CDR2 is YYEEEE in the germline V gene. This CDR3 spans 15 amino acids.

The table lists this clonotype with many counts. The rearrangement joins TRBV20-1 to TRBJ2-5, with D hard to call. This CDR3 spans 14 amino acids. Trimming left V 0 bases short and J 5 bases short, with 13 bases between. The germline V gene encodes CDR1 DFQATT and CDR2 SNEGSKA (reference sequence). CDR3: CSARDYRLRETQYF. CDR3 DNA: TGCAGTGCTAGAGATTATCGGCTCAGGGAGACCCAGTACTTC.